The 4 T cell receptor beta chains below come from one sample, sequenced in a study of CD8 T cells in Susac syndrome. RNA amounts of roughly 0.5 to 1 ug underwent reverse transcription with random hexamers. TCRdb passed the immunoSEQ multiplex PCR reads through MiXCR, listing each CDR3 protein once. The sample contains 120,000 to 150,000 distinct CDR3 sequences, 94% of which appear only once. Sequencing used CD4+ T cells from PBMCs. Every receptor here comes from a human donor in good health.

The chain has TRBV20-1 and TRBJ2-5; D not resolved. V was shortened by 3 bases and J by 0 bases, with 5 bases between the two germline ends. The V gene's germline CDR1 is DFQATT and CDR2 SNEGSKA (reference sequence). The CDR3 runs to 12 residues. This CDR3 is CSARSYQETQYF. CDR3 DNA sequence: TGCAGTGCTAGGTCTTACCAAGAGACCCAGTACTTC.

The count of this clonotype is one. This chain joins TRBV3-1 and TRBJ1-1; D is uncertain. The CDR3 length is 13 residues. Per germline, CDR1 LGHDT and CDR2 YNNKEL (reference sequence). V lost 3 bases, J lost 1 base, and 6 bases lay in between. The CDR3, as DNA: TGTGCCAGCAGCCAGGGGAGGAACACTGAAGCTTTCTTT. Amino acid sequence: CASSQGRNTEAFF.

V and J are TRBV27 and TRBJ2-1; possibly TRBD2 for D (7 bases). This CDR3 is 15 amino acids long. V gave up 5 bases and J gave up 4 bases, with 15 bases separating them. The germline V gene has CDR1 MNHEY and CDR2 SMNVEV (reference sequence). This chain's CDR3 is CASSQLGGVYNEQFF. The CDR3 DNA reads TGTGCCAGCAGTCAACTAGGGGGGGTTTACAATGAGCAGTTCTTC.

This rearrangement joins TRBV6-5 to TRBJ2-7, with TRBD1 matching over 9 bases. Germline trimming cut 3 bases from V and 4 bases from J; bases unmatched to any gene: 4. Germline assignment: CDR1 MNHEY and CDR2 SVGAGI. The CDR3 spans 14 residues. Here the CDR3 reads CASSYTGGRYEQYF. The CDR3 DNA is TGTGCCAGCAGTTATACAGGGGGCAGGTACGAGCAGTACTTC.